This T cell receptor (beta chain) is drawn from a study of blood T cell repertoires in COVID-19. Using immunoSEQ multiplex PCR, the repertoire was profiled, and TCRdb retains in-frame clones only, with some absent. The profile shows about 60,000 clones, nearly 90% of them singletons. Per the germline V gene, CDR1 is SGHAT and CDR2 is FQDESV (reference sequence). The CDR3 totals 13 residues. Trimming stripped 3 bases from V and 2 bases from J, with 7 bases between. The source of this sequence is a man between 60 and 70 years old with active COVID-19. Material for sequencing was peripheral blood. This rearrangement joins TRBV11-1 to TRBJ2-5, with a tentative D call TRBD1 (6 bases). The CDR3 coding sequence is TGTGCCAGCAGCTTTGGACAGCAAGAGACCCAGTACTTC. This sequence encodes CASSFGQQETQYF.